Below, 28 T cell receptor beta chains from the same sample are listed, as sequenced in a study of blood T cells in healthy people across ages. Next came a second PCR, run for about 6 to 11 cycles, which used a sample-barcoded 5' primer along with a J-beta primer mix. MiXCR, applied by TCRdb to the 5' RACE reads, yields one record per CDR3 protein. Seen here are about 1.5 million distinct CDR3 sequences, around 40% observed once, and the top ten hold just over 4%. The sequenced sample consisted of blood. All receptors come from a woman in her late teens or twenties in good health.

V gene TRBV3-1 combines with J gene TRBJ2-5; the D is unclear. The last part of the DNA fits TRBJ2-7 better; the J call may be wrong. CDR3 length: 14 amino acids. Per the germline V gene, CDR1 is LGHDT and CDR2 is YNNKEL (reference sequence). CDR3 loop: CASSQVGQDDEQYF. In DNA, the CDR3 is TGTGCCAGCAGCCAAGTTGGGCAGGACGACGAGCAGTACTTC.

The chain joins TRBV7-2 to TRBJ1-1; D remains unclear. Looked up from germline, CDR1 is SGHTA and CDR2 is FQGNSA. V lost 1 base, J lost 4 bases, and 13 bases lay in between. The CDR3 spans 15 residues. For the CDR3, the DNA is TGTGCCAGCAGCTTAGACGCGTCGCGTGTCACTGAAGCTTTCTTT. Amino acids: CASSLDASRVTEAFF.

A few counts support this clonotype. This chain joins TRBV7-2 and TRBJ2-3; the match to TRBD2 covers 10 bases. Germline CDR1 is SGHTA and CDR2 is FQGNSA. This CDR3 comprises 14 residues. J gave up 2 bases and V 10 bases, and 6 bases lay outside the gene matches. The CDR3 DNA reads TGTGCCACCCAGCGGGAGGGATACACAGATACGCAGTATTTT. Translating it yields CATQREGYTDTQYF.

In its sample, this clonotype was seen a few times. The chain is built from TRBV7-2 and TRBJ1-6; D is unresolved. V was trimmed by 3 bases and J by 7 bases, leaving 10 bases between them. The CDR3 extends over 14 amino acids. Germline loops: CDR1 SGHTA, CDR2 FQGNSA. The CDR3 DNA follows: TGTGCCAGCAGCTTTTCCGCTATCAATTCACCCCTCCACTTT. Its translation: CASSFSAINSPLHF.

There are a few counts of this clonotype. The J gene is TRBJ2-1, the V gene TRBV28; no reliable D call. The DNA end is more similar to TRBJ2-7, so the J call may be wrong. The CDR3 totals 15 residues. Germline values: CDR1 MDHEN, CDR2 SYDVKM. CDR3 in amino acids: CASSHAQTPYNEQYF. The CDR3, as DNA: TGTGCCAGCAGTCACGCCCAGACTCCATACAATGAGCAGTACTTC.

This clonotype has just a few counts. This chain joins TRBV28 and TRBJ2-7; possibly TRBD1 or TRBD2 for D (5 bases each). This CDR3 comprises 15 residues. The ends were cut back, 6 bases at V and 0 bases at J, with 15 bases in the middle. Germline CDR1 reads MDHEN; CDR2 reads SYDVKM. The CDR3 coding sequence is TGTGCCAGCAGACTACGGGACGGCTACTCCTACGAGCAGTACTTC. Translated, it gives CASRLRDGYSYEQYF.

The sample holds a few counts of this clonotype. The J gene is TRBJ1-1, the V gene TRBV20-1; D is unclear. Germline assignment: CDR1 DFQATT and CDR2 SNEGSKA (reference sequence). V was trimmed by 3 bases and J by 0 bases, leaving 8 bases between them. The CDR3 sequence is 13 residues long. CDR3 residues: CSASGRLNTEAFF. The CDR3 region has the DNA TGCAGTGCTAGCGGACGGCTGAACACTGAAGCTTTCTTT.

This clonotype was observed a handful of times. A read error may explain this, as a much larger clone is one base away. The V call is TRBV5-1, the J call TRBJ2-1, with unresolved D. The CDR3 loop spans 12 amino acids. The germline V and J ends were trimmed by 0 bases and 5 bases, with 3 bases remaining between them. Looked up from germline, CDR1 is SGHRS and CDR2 is YFSETQ. CDR3 nucleotide sequence: TGCGCCAGCAGCTTGGATAACAATGAGCAGTTCTTC. Translated: CASSLDNNEQFF.

The chain is built from TRBV4-3 and TRBJ2-1; unclear D gene. The CDR3 consists of 13 residues. Germline CDR1 is LGHNA and CDR2 is YSLEER. Deletions cut 0 bases from V and 11 bases from J, with 11 bases between. CDR3 amino acids: CASSQESRLKQFF. The CDR3 coding sequence is TGCGCCAGCAGCCAAGAGTCTCGTCTTAAGCAGTTCTTC.

V usage is TRBV5-1 and J usage is TRBJ2-1; no firm D call. V lost 4 bases and J 4 bases, leaving 12 bases between the germline ends. The CDR3 has 14 residues. Per germline, CDR1 SGHRS and CDR2 YFSETQ. CDR3 amino acids: CASSPADFYNEQFF. The CDR3 nucleotides are TGCGCCAGCAGCCCGGCTGATTTTTACAATGAGCAGTTCTTC.

The chain couples TRBV20-1 to TRBJ2-3; tentative D call: TRBD2 (6 bases). The V gene lost 0 bases and the J gene lost 5 bases, with 12 bases spanning the gap. There are 14 residues in the CDR3. Germline CDR1 DFQATT, CDR2 SNEGSKA (reference sequence). CDR3 protein: CSARDPEGLDTQYF. The CDR3 DNA is TGCAGTGCTAGAGATCCGGAGGGTCTAGATACGCAGTATTTT.

This clonotype was recorded a few times. The CDR3 DNA reads TGCGCCAGCAGTGATCAAGGGGGCACTGAAGCTTTCTTT. As protein: CASSDQGGTEAFF. This chain connects TRBV10-1 to TRBJ1-1; TRBD1 might be the D (6 bases). CDR1 WNHNN and CDR2 SYGVQD come from the germline V gene (reference sequence). This CDR3 region has 13 residues. Trimming cost V 3 bases and J 4 bases, with 9 bases left between them.

This clonotype has more than one count but fewer than ten. The chain couples TRBV7-8 to TRBJ1-3; 8 bases are a match to TRBD1. The germline V gene encodes CDR1 SGHVS and CDR2 FQNEAQ. This CDR3 region has 15 residues. Trimming took 2 bases from V and 1 from J; bases not matched to a gene: 1. CDR3 sequence reads: CASSLQGASGNTIYF. Here the CDR3 DNA reads TGTGCCAGCAGCTTACAGGGGGCGTCTGGAAACACCATATATTTT.

This clonotype was seen a handful of times. This chain connects TRBV11-2 to TRBJ2-1; D may be TRBD1 (6 bases). In germline, CDR1 is SGHAT, CDR2 FQNNGV. The CDR3 totals 17 residues. V shed 2 bases and J shed 2 bases, with 16 bases lying between them. CDR3 sequence (DNA): TGTGCCAGCAGCTTACGCCCTTTAAGGGACACCTACAATGAGCAGTTCTTC. Translating gives CASSLRPLRDTYNEQFF.

The sample holds a few counts of this clonotype. The gene calls are TRBV27 and TRBJ2-5, with D hard to call. Deletions cut 6 bases from V and 11 bases from J, with 13 bases between. The length of the CDR3 is 11 residues. Germline V lookup: CDR1 MNHEY, CDR2 SMNVEV (reference sequence). The CDR3 region is CASRIQNEQYF. In DNA form, the CDR3 reads TGTGCCAGCAGGATCCAGAATGAGCAGTACTTC.

This sequence joins TRBV28 and TRBJ2-7, with 10 bases fitting TRBD1. Germline-derived CDR1 and CDR2 are MDHEN and SYDVKM. Unmatched junction bases numbered 7, after V lost 6 bases and J lost 2 bases. The CDR3 runs 15 residues. This CDR3 reads CASSFRTGGAYEQYF. Here the CDR3 DNA reads TGTGCCAGCAGCTTTAGGACAGGGGGTGCCTACGAGCAGTACTTC.

Comment on this clonotype: This may be a read error: a much more frequent sequence differs by one nucleotide. The rearrangement links TRBV6-1 to TRBJ2-3; perhaps TRBD2 as D (5 bases). The CDR3 extends over 14 amino acids. Per germline, CDR1 MNHNS and CDR2 SASEGT. The CDR3 DNA sequence: TGTGCCTGCAGTCCCAGAGGGCAAACAGATACGCAGTATTTT. It is translated as CACSPRGQTDTQYF.

The chain combines TRBV11-2 with TRBJ2-5; either TRBD1 or TRBD2 may fit D (5 bases each). TRBJ2-7 explains the end of the DNA better; the J call may be wrong. The CDR3 length is 12 residues. Germline loops: CDR1 SGHAT, CDR2 FQNNGV. CDR3 bases: TGTGCCAGCAGCTTCGAGGGGAACGAGCAGTACTTC. It encodes CASSFEGNEQYF.

This clonotype was picked up a small number of times. The chain links TRBV20-1 to TRBJ2-3; 9 positions match TRBD1. The V gene's germline CDR1 is DFQATT and CDR2 SNEGSKA (reference sequence). CDR3 length: 14 amino acids. V trimming: 2 bases; J trimming: 6 bases; junction bases outside the gene matches: 6. CDR3 in amino acids: CSARPGTGLDTQYF. For the CDR3, the DNA is TGCAGTGCTAGACCCGGGACAGGGTTGGATACGCAGTATTTT.

This clonotype has at least ten counts. This chain uses TRBV29-1 with TRBJ1-1; unclear D gene. Germline CDR1 SQVTM, CDR2 ANQGSEA. This CDR3 region has 10 residues. V shed 3 bases and J shed 3 bases, with 2 bases lying between them. Here the CDR3 DNA reads TGCAGCGTTGATGACACTGAAGCTTTCTTT. Translation gives CSVDDTEAFF.

The chain recombines TRBV7-9 with TRBJ1-2; D remains unclear. The CDR3 totals 12 residues. The ends were cut back, 5 bases at V and 8 bases at J, with 12 bases in the middle. CDR1 is SEHNR and CDR2 is FQNEAQ in the germline V gene (reference sequence). The CDR3: CASSQMVGGYTF. The CDR3 DNA sequence: TGTGCCAGCAGCCAAATGGTCGGCGGCTACACCTTC. Full variable domain (remainder filled in from reference TRBV7-9 and TRBJ1-2): DTGVSQNPRHKITKRGQNVTFRCDPISEHNRLYWYRQTLGQGPEFLTYFQNEAQLEKSRLLSDRFSAERPKGSFSTLEIQRTEQGDSAMYLCASSQMVGGYTFGSGTRLTVV.

The chain combines TRBV5-4 with TRBJ1-1; maybe TRBD1 (6 bases). There are 16 residues in the CDR3. In germline, CDR1 is SGHNT, CDR2 YYREEE (reference sequence). V gave up 3 bases and J gave up 0 bases, with 15 bases separating them. DNA of the CDR3: TGTGCCAGCAGCTCCGGAGCGGGACAAGTGAACACTGAAGCTTTCTTT. This translates into CASSSGAGQVNTEAFF.

This clonotype was seen a handful of times. The CDR3 is CASSRGRKSYGYTF. DNA of the CDR3: TGTGCCAGCAGTCGAGGACGGAAGAGCTATGGCTACACCTTC. The V call is TRBV12-3 or TRBV12-4, the J call TRBJ1-2; D is unclear. CDR3 length equals 14 residues. Trimming took off 5 bases at V and 4 bases at J, with 14 bases between the two ends.

As concerns this clonotype: The junction shows a germline mismatch at one end, possibly a read error. CDR3: CASRAGLRTFTDMQYF. DNA of the CDR3: TGTGCCAGCAGGGCAGGACTCCGGACGTTCACGGATATGCAGTATTTT. This chain links TRBV7-9 with TRBJ2-3; tentatively, D is TRBD2 (5 bases). The CDR3 loop spans 16 amino acids. The germline CDR1 and CDR2 sequences are SEHNR and FQNEAQ (reference sequence).

This clonotype was recorded many times. V and J are TRBV4-3 and TRBJ2-7; D may be TRBD1 or TRBD2 (5 bases each). The V and J ends lost 0 bases and 3 bases respectively, with 9 bases between them. From germline, CDR1 is LGHNA and CDR2 YSLEER. The CDR3 is 14 residues long. The CDR3 protein is CASSQDSGGYEQYF. CDR3 bases: TGCGCCAGCAGCCAAGATTCTGGGGGCTACGAGCAGTACTTC.

This clonotype was picked up a small number of times. The J gene is TRBJ1-2, the V gene TRBV20-1, with D possibly being TRBD1 (5 bases). Trimming removed 6 bases from V and 1 base from J, with 12 bases in between. CDR1 DFQATT and CDR2 SNEGSKA come from the germline V gene (reference sequence). This CDR3 contains 13 residues. Here the CDR3 DNA reads TGCAGTGCCAGCCGGGGGGTTAACTATGGCTACACCTTC. Protein sequence: CSASRGVNYGYTF.

The V gene is TRBV3-1, the J gene TRBJ2-5; no firm D call. The length of the CDR3 is 12 residues. Germline-derived CDR1 and CDR2 are LGHDT and YNNKEL (reference sequence). V lost 3 bases to trimming and J lost 5 bases, with 7 bases between them. This CDR3 reads CASSQLAETQYF. For the CDR3, the DNA is TGTGCCAGCAGCCAGCTGGCGGAGACCCAGTACTTC.

About this clonotype: At one of its ends the junction is not consistent with the germline gene, which may arise from a read error. The rearrangement uses TRBV7-2 and TRBJ2-3; tentative D call: TRBD2 (5 bases). The CDR3 is 13 residues long. The germline V gene has CDR1 SGHTA and CDR2 FQGNSA. The chain's CDR3 is CASSFSGTDTRYF. CDR3 DNA: TGTGCCAGCAGCTTCAGCGGCACAGATACGCGGTATTTT. The full variable domain, its missing parts supplied by reference TRBV7-2 and TRBJ2-3, is GAGVSQSPSNKVTEKGKDVELRCDPISGHTALYWYRQSLGQGLEFLIYFQGNSAPDKSGLPSDRFSAERTGGSVSTLTIQRTQQEDSAVYLCASSFSGTDTRYFGPGTRLTVL.